The next 18 T cell receptor beta chains were all read from a single sample in a study of blood T cells in healthy people across ages. Together with a sample-barcoded 5' primer, a J-beta primer mix was included in a second PCR lasting about 6 to 11 cycles. Using its own MiXCR run on the 5' RACE reads, TCRdb lists one record per CDR3 protein. The top ten hold over 15% of the sample, which has hundreds of thousands of distinct CDR3 sequences, roughly 30% seen once. Source material: blood. Receptors were obtained from a woman of 80 years or more in good health.

The chain has TRBV9 and TRBJ2-3; 10 nucleotides agree with TRBD2. Germline V lookup: CDR1 SGDLS, CDR2 YYNGEE. The CDR3 totals 18 residues. With V trimmed by 1 base and J by 6 bases, 14 bases remained unmatched. CDR3 loop: CASSVRSSRLAGVDTQYF. DNA of the CDR3: TGTGCCAGCAGCGTACGATCGTCGCGACTAGCGGGTGTCGATACGCAGTATTTT.

This clonotype was counted between two and nine times. CDR3 sequence reads: CASRIGGPDYGYTF. The DNA of the CDR3 is TGTGCCAGTAGGATCGGGGGGCCCGACTATGGCTACACCTTC. The chain links TRBV19 to TRBJ1-2; possible D gene TRBD1, 6 bases. Trimming pared 6 bases from V and 3 bases from J, leaving 14 bases between. Germline V CDR1 and CDR2: LNHDA, SQIVND (reference sequence). This CDR3 contains 14 residues.

This clonotype has only a few counts. The V call is TRBV3-1, the J call TRBJ1-1; the D gene is possibly TRBD1 (5 bases). This CDR3 has 15 residues. Trimming left V 0 bases short and J 1 base short, with 9 bases between. Germline V gene data show CDR1 as LGHDT and CDR2 as YNNKEL (reference sequence). For the CDR3, the DNA is TGTGCCAGCAGCCAAGATCAGGGAGGGAACACTGAAGCTTTCTTT. As protein: CASSQDQGGNTEAFF.

This clonotype appeared many times. The genes are TRBV7-2 and TRBJ1-1; no clear D. CDR3 length: 13 residues. Trimming took 2 bases from V and 1 from J, leaving 5 bases between them. The germline gives CDR1 SGHTA, CDR2 FQGNSA. The CDR3, as DNA: TGTGCCAGCAGCTTAAGGGCGAACACTGAAGCTTTCTTT. It translates to CASSLRANTEAFF.

This clonotype was seen ten or more times. V and J are TRBV10-3 and TRBJ1-2; 7 positions agree with TRBD1. V was clipped by 4 bases and J by 0 bases; unmatched bases: 2. Per germline, CDR1 ENHRY and CDR2 SYGVKD. The CDR3 is 14 amino acids. The CDR3 loop is CAISGQGANYGYTF. CDR3 sequence (DNA): TGTGCCATCAGTGGCCAGGGGGCTAACTATGGCTACACCTTC.

V gene TRBV6-4 combines with J gene TRBJ2-1; tentative D call: TRBD2 (5 bases). Trimming took off 7 bases at V and 8 bases at J, with 21 bases between the two ends. The germline gives CDR1 MRHNA, CDR2 SNTAGT. The CDR3 is 15 residues long. CDR3 in amino acids: CASNPSGSLGDEQFF. Here the CDR3 DNA reads TGTGCCAGCAATCCAAGCGGCTCTCTCGGGGATGAGCAGTTCTTC.

Comments on this clonotype: At one boundary the junction diverges from the germline segment, which might be a read error. This chain links TRBV5-1 with TRBJ2-2; TRBD2 is a possible D gene (5 bases). This CDR3 region has 14 residues. CDR1 is SGHRS, CDR2 YFSETQ, per germline. CDR3 sequence (DNA): TGCGCCAGCAGCCCGGACGGAAACACCGGGGAGCGGTTTTTT. Protein sequence: CASSPDGNTGERFF.

This clonotype was observed a handful of times. The V gene is TRBV30, the J gene TRBJ2-6; D gene uncertain. Germline CDR1 and CDR2: GTSNPN and SVGIG (reference sequence). The CDR3 covers 14 residues. V was shortened by 0 bases and J by 0 bases, with 3 bases between the two germline ends. The CDR3 DNA reads as TGTGCCTGGAGTGTATCCTCTGGGGCCAACGTCCTGACTTTC. It translates to CAWSVSSGANVLTF.

Only a few counts were recorded for this clonotype. The chain links TRBV3-1 to TRBJ1-5; possibly TRBD1 for D (6 bases). Between the trimmed V and J ends, which lost 3 bases and 0 bases, there was a span of 12 bases. CDR3 length: 16 residues. Germline-derived CDR1 and CDR2 are LGHDT and YNNKEL (reference sequence). The CDR3 region is CASSHSGQTSNQPQHF. CDR3 coding DNA: TGTGCCAGCAGCCATTCTGGACAGACTAGCAATCAGCCCCAGCATTTT.

This clonotype occurred a few times. A much larger clone lies a single base off, so this may be a read error. The chain uses TRBV7-9 and TRBJ2-3; 10 bases line up with TRBD2. The CDR3 contains 14 residues. Germline V CDR1 and CDR2: SEHNR, FQNEAQ (reference sequence). V shed 8 bases, J shed 7 bases, and the junction held 9 bases outside the gene matches. CDR3 protein: CASLDSGGLHTQYF. As DNA, the CDR3 is TGTGCCAGCTTGGATAGCGGGGGGCTCCATACGCAGTATTTT.

This clonotype was seen more than once but under ten times. V is TRBV20-1 and J is TRBJ2-5; D unresolved. Trimming took 5 bases from V and 1 from J, leaving 5 bases between them. The CDR3 runs 11 residues. Germline CDR1 and CDR2: DFQATT and SNEGSKA (reference sequence). As DNA, the CDR3 is TGCAGTGCTCGTATCCAAGAGACCCAGTACTTC. It encodes CSARIQETQYF.

Details on this clonotype: It may be a read error: a sequence one base away is much more abundant. This chain uses TRBV20-1 with TRBJ1-1; D possibly corresponds to TRBD1 (5 bases). CDR3 length: 14 residues. The V end was cut by 0 bases, the J end by 1 base, with 9 bases between. In germline, CDR1 is DFQATT, CDR2 SNEGSKA (reference sequence). The CDR3 spells CSAREGQGNTEAFF. The CDR3 DNA sequence: TGCAGTGCTAGAGAGGGGCAGGGGAACACTGAAGCTTTCTTT.

This clonotype was seen once. A read error may be the cause here, since a much bigger clone is one base away. The chain is built from TRBV7-8 and TRBJ2-1; the D call may be TRBD1 or TRBD2 (6 bases each). The CDR3 runs to 12 residues. CDR1 SGHVS and CDR2 FQNEAQ come from the germline V gene. V was cut by 5 bases and J by 13 bases, with 15 bases left in between. The CDR3 region is CASSLKGGTQFF. Here the CDR3 DNA reads TGTGCCAGCAGCCTGAAAGGGGGGACCCAGTTCTTC.

The V and J genes are TRBV20-1 and TRBJ1-1; no reliable D call. The germline V gene encodes CDR1 DFQATT and CDR2 SNEGSKA (reference sequence). The CDR3 length is 13 residues. Trimming pared 0 bases from V and 5 bases from J, leaving 10 bases between. The DNA for the CDR3 is TGCAGTGCTAGAGAGCCCACAGCGACTGAAGCTTTCTTT. This encodes CSAREPTATEAFF.

This clonotype was counted many times. The chain is built from TRBV11-3 and TRBJ2-1; D gene ambiguous. V lost 1 base and J 1 base, leaving 8 bases between the germline ends. This CDR3 is 15 amino acids long. Germline V gene sequence: CDR1 SGHNT, CDR2 YENEEA. CDR3 region: CASSLGVVSYNEQFF. In DNA, the CDR3 is TGTGCCAGCAGCTTAGGGGTGGTTTCCTACAATGAGCAGTTCTTC.

The chain has TRBV7-2 and TRBJ2-5; D call uncertain. Between the trimmed V and J ends, which lost 8 bases and 3 bases, there was a span of 16 bases. This CDR3 comprises 14 residues. Per the germline V gene, CDR1 is SGHTA and CDR2 is FQGNSA. Here the CDR3 reads CASGLYINKETQYF. CDR3 nucleotides: TGTGCCAGCGGTCTATATATAAACAAAGAGACCCAGTACTTC.

Note on this clonotype: Being one base from a much bigger clone, this may be a read error. The rearrangement uses TRBV6-2 or TRBV6-3 and TRBJ1-2; D remains ambiguous. This CDR3 contains 13 residues. CDR1 MNHEY and CDR2 SVGEGT come from the germline V gene. In nucleotides, the CDR3 is TGTGCCAGCAGGCGATTGGAGGGCTATGGCTGCACCTTC. It is translated as CASRRLEGYGCTF.

In its sample, this clonotype was seen many times. The rearrangement links TRBV7-2 to TRBJ2-7; 8 positions agree with TRBD1. In germline, CDR1 is SGHTA, CDR2 FQGNSA. After removal of 5 bases from V and 4 bases from J, the junction contained 10 bases not matched to a gene. This CDR3 comprises 15 residues. The CDR3 protein is CASSPTRDRYYEQYF. CDR3 coding DNA: TGTGCCAGCAGCCCAACACGGGACAGGTATTACGAGCAGTACTTC.